These 22 T cell receptor beta chains were all obtained from the same sample, sequenced in a study of blood T cell repertoires in COVID-19. TCRdb's table, derived via immunoSEQ multiplex PCR, lists solely in-frame clones and lacks some. The sample consists of tens of thousands of clones, 87% of them appearing once. Material: peripheral blood. These receptor sequences come from a woman between 50 and 59 years old with active or convalescent COVID-19.

The J gene is TRBJ2-1, the V gene TRBV5-4; 12 positions agree with TRBD2. The germline V gene has CDR1 SGHNT and CDR2 YYREEE (reference sequence). Trimming at V came to 3 bases and at J to 3 bases, leaving 1 base not matched to a gene. The length of the CDR3 is 15 residues. CDR3 sequence (DNA): TGTGCCAGCAGCTCTAGCGGGGGGGTCTACAATGAGCAGTTCTTC. Translating it yields CASSSSGGVYNEQFF.

This clone was observed a few times. The chain links TRBV13 to TRBJ2-7, with a weak D call TRBD2 (7 bases). The CDR3 totals 14 residues. V was pared by 5 bases and J by 6 bases, with 17 bases between. Germline V gene data show CDR1 as PRHDT and CDR2 as FYEKMQ (reference sequence). The CDR3, as DNA: TGTGCCAGCAGCCTTAGGGGGGGGCAGATCGAGCAGTACTTC. Its translation is CASSLRGGQIEQYF.

In its sample, this clone was seen once. The chain couples TRBV27 to TRBJ1-2; 12 bases are a match to TRBD1. The ends lost 4 bases at V and 7 bases at J; junction bases unmatched: 10. The CDR3 is 16 amino acids. CDR1 is MNHEY and CDR2 is SMNVEV in the germline V gene (reference sequence). The CDR3 is CASSSPGQGAFGGYTF. DNA for the CDR3: TGTGCCAGCAGTTCTCCGGGACAGGGGGCGTTTGGTGGCTACACCTTC.

The chain couples TRBV11-3 to TRBJ2-3, with D maybe TRBD2 (6 bases). V was shortened by 5 bases and J by 0 bases, with 18 bases between the two germline ends. CDR1 is SGHNT and CDR2 is YENEEA in the germline V gene. This CDR3 region has 17 residues. The CDR3 DNA reads as TGTGCCAGCAGCCCCGGGGGACGGGGAACTAGCACAGATACGCAGTATTTT. As protein: CASSPGGRGTSTDTQYF.

The chain links TRBV3-1 (or the pseudogene TRBV3-2) to TRBJ2-5; TRBD2 matches 9 bases. Germline V lookup: CDR1 LGHDT, CDR2 YNNKEL (reference sequence). V gave up 3 bases and J gave up 4 bases; unmatched junction bases: 6. CDR3 length: 15 amino acids. CDR3 protein: CASSHVAGGPETQYF. The CDR3 nucleotides are TGTGCCAGCAGCCACGTTGCGGGGGGGCCAGAGACCCAGTACTTC.

The chain links TRBV9 to TRBJ2-7; D ambiguous. In germline, CDR1 is SGDLS, CDR2 YYNGEE. Trimming shortened V by 0 bases and J by 2 bases, and 9 bases separated the two germline ends. The CDR3 is 14 amino acids. The CDR3 loop is CASSVGQSAYEQYF. CDR3 in DNA: TGTGCCAGCAGCGTAGGGCAGTCCGCCTACGAGCAGTACTTC. The entire variable domain, with the rest obtained from reference TRBV9 and TRBJ2-7, is as follows: DSGVTQTPKHLITATGQRVTLRCSPRSGDLSVYWYQQSLDQGLQFLIQYYNGEERAKGNILERFSAQQFPDLHSELNLSSLELGDSALYFCASSVGQSAYEQYFGPGTRLTVT.

The rearrangement joins TRBV5-1 to TRBJ2-7; 12 nucleotides align to TRBD2. CDR1 and CDR2 from the germline V gene are SGHRS and YFSETQ. Losses at the gene ends were 4 bases for V and 6 bases for J; bases not matched to a gene: 11. The CDR3 has 16 amino acids. The CDR3 nucleotides read TGCGCCAGCAGCCCGAGACTAGCGGGGGATTGGGGCGAGCAGTACTTC. It codes for CASSPRLAGDWGEQYF.

The V call is TRBV3-1 (or the pseudogene TRBV3-2), the J call TRBJ1-3, with D perhaps matching TRBD1 (6 bases). CDR3 length: 15 amino acids. The V gene lost 4 bases and the J gene lost 0 bases, with 10 bases spanning the gap. Germline V CDR1 and CDR2: LGHDT, YNNKEL (reference sequence). The CDR3 coding sequence is TGTGCCAGCAGCCTAGGGGGATCCTCTGGAAACACCATATATTTT. This sequence encodes CASSLGGSSGNTIYF.

The CDR3 is CASSVVSFNTEAFF. The DNA for the CDR3 is TGTGCCAGCAGCGTTGTGTCTTTCAACACTGAAGCTTTCTTT. The chain has TRBV9 and TRBJ1-1; D is unresolved. The CDR3 sequence is 14 residues long. The ends were cut back, 2 bases at V and 2 bases at J, with 10 bases in the middle. From germline, CDR1 is SGDLS and CDR2 YYNGEE.

The genes are TRBV7-3 and TRBJ1-2; a weak D match, TRBD1 (6 bases). In germline, CDR1 is SGHTA, CDR2 FQGTGA. The CDR3 is 15 amino acids. Trimming removed 4 bases from V and 3 bases from J, with 15 bases in between. This chain's CDR3 is CASSSWGGRDYGYTF. DNA of the CDR3: TGTGCCAGCAGCTCCTGGGGGGGCAGAGACTATGGCTACACCTTC.

DNA for the CDR3: TGCGCCAGCAGCTTTCTCTGGGACAGGGGGTCACCCCTCCACTTT. It is translated as CASSFLWDRGSPLHF. The chain couples TRBV5-1 to TRBJ1-6; 11 positions agree with TRBD1. The CDR3 spans 15 residues. The V segment lost 2 bases and the J segment 10 bases; nucleotides outside the gene matches: 5. Germline CDR1 and CDR2: SGHRS and YFSETQ.

The chain recombines TRBV6-2 or TRBV6-3 with TRBJ2-1; 10 nucleotides agree with TRBD2. The CDR3 is made up of 16 amino acids. Germline loops: CDR1 MNHEY, CDR2 SVGEGT. Trimming cost V 1 base and J 5 bases; bases outside gene matches: 5. CDR3: CASSYLTSGPHNEQFF. The DNA of the CDR3 is TGTGCCAGCAGTTACTTGACTAGCGGGCCCCACAATGAGCAGTTCTTC.

The chain carries TRBV4-1 and TRBJ1-5; D is ambiguous. CDR3 length: 16 amino acids. Trimming cost V 0 bases and J 2 bases, with 11 bases left between them. Germline V lookup: CDR1 MGHRA, CDR2 YSYEKL. CDR3 sequence reads: CASSQDLGAGNQPQHF. CDR3 bases: TGCGCCAGCAGCCAAGATCTCGGAGCGGGCAATCAGCCCCAGCATTTT.

This chain uses TRBV5-1 with TRBJ2-5, with TRBD1 matching 10 bases. The CDR3 contains 16 residues. The junction had 7 bases not matched to a gene; V was cut back by 1 base and J by 4 bases. The germline CDR1 and CDR2 sequences are SGHRS and YFSETQ. In DNA, the CDR3 is TGCGCCAGCAGCTTGAAGACAGGGGGCTTGGGAGAGACCCAGTACTTC. It yields the protein CASSLKTGGLGETQYF.

This rearrangement joins TRBV6-6 to TRBJ2-1, with 7 positions matching TRBD1. V dropped 1 base and J dropped 8; count of bases not matched to a gene: 2. The CDR3 length is 13 residues. Germline V gives CDR1 MNHNY, CDR2 SVGAGI (reference sequence). CDR3 nucleotides: TGTGCCAGCAGTTACTGGCAGGGGGATGAGCAGTTCTTC. This encodes CASSYWQGDEQFF.

The V and J genes are TRBV5-4 and TRBJ2-7; tentative D call: TRBD1 (6 bases). This CDR3 comprises 14 residues. V was trimmed by 4 bases and J by 1 base, leaving 12 bases between them. Germline CDR1 is SGHNT and CDR2 is YYREEE (reference sequence). The CDR3, as DNA: TGTGCCAGCAGCCAGACAGGTTCTTCCTACGAGCAGTACTTC. Translated: CASSQTGSSYEQYF.

The gene calls are TRBV6-5 and TRBJ1-1; no reliable D call. V was cut by 6 bases and J by 7 bases, with 9 bases left in between. The CDR3 has 11 amino acids. Per the germline V gene, CDR1 is MNHEY and CDR2 is SVGAGI. CDR3 nucleotide sequence: TGTGCCAGCAGAAAACGGGATGAAGCTTTCTTT. This translates into CASRKRDEAFF.

The V call is TRBV9, the J call TRBJ2-3; unclear D gene. Germline CDR1 reads SGDLS; CDR2 reads YYNGEE. V shed 4 bases and J shed 8 bases, with 17 bases lying between them. The CDR3 contains 14 residues. The CDR3: CASSPGGLAGTQYF. The CDR3 nucleotides are TGTGCCAGCAGCCCCGGTGGGCTTGCCGGTACGCAGTATTTT.

The chain uses TRBV29-1 and TRBJ2-1; 8 bases align to TRBD1. Looked up from germline, CDR1 is SQVTM and CDR2 is ANQGSEA. Unmatched junction bases numbered 4, after V lost 3 bases and J lost 9 bases. This CDR3 is 12 amino acids long. CDR3 DNA: TGCAGCGTTGAGGCAGGGGGCGGTGAGCAGTTCTTC. Its protein product is CSVEAGGGEQFF.

The chain couples TRBV30 to TRBJ1-2; tentatively, D is TRBD1 (6 bases). The CDR3 runs 14 residues. Germline V gives CDR1 GTSNPN, CDR2 SVGIG (reference sequence). The germline V and J ends were trimmed by 0 bases and 4 bases, with 12 bases remaining between them. In DNA form, the CDR3 reads TGTGCCTGGAGTGTAGCAGGGGTTAGCTATGGCTACACCTTC. Protein product: CAWSVAGVSYGYTF. The entire variable domain, with the rest obtained from reference TRBV30 and TRBJ1-2, is as follows: SQTIHQWPATLVQPVGSPLSLECTVEGTSNPNLYWYRQAAGRGLQLLFYSVGIGQISSEVPQNLSASRPQDRQFILSSKKLLLSDSGFYLCAWSVAGVSYGYTFGSGTRLTVV.

The gene calls are TRBV3-1 (or the pseudogene TRBV3-2) and TRBJ1-6; D remains ambiguous. The germline V and J ends were trimmed by 0 bases and 10 bases, with 13 bases remaining between them. The CDR3 length is 15 residues. Germline V gene data show CDR1 as LGHDT and CDR2 as YNNKEL (reference sequence). CDR3 sequence: CASSQDADDFSPLHF. CDR3 coding DNA: TGTGCCAGCAGCCAAGACGCAGACGACTTCTCACCCCTCCACTTT.

The chain uses TRBV6-5 and TRBJ1-1, with D uncertain. Germline V gives CDR1 MNHEY, CDR2 SVGAGI. The CDR3 covers 14 residues. The V end lost 0 bases, the J end lost 3 bases, and 8 bases lay between the germline ends. CDR3 nucleotide sequence: TGTGCCAGCAGTTACTCGCGGGGTGACACTGAAGCTTTCTTT. Amino acid sequence: CASSYSRGDTEAFF.